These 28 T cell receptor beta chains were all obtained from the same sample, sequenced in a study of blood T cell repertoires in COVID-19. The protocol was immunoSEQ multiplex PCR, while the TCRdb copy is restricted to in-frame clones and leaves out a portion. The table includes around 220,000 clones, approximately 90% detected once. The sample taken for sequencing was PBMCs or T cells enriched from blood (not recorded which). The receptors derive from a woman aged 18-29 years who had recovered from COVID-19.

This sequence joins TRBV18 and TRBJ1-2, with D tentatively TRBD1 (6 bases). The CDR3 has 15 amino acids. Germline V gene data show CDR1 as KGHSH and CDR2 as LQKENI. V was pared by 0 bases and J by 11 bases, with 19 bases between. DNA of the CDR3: TGTGCCAGCTCACCACCCCCTACAGGGACCGATCGGTACACCTTC. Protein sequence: CASSPPPTGTDRYTF.

The CDR3 nucleotides are TGTGCCAGCAGCTTAGCCTCACGGGAAGCTTTCTTT. Translating gives CASSLASREAFF. The rearrangement uses TRBV7-9 and TRBJ1-1; D gene unclear. This CDR3 has 12 amino acids. Germline CDR1 is SEHNR and CDR2 is FQNEAQ (reference sequence). V was clipped by 0 bases and J by 8 bases, with 7 bases between them.

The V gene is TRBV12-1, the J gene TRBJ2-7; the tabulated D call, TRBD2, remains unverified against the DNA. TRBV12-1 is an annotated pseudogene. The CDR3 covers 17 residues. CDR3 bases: TGTGCCAGCAGCTTCGCGAGGGCGGGGAGCAGGAGCTACGAGCAGTACTTC. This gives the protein CASSFARAGSRSYEQYF.

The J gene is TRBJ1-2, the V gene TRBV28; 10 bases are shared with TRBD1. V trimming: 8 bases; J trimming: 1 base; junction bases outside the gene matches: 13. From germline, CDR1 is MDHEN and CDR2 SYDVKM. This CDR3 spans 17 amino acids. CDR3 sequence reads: CASGAGTGVWGNYGYTF. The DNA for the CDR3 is TGTGCCAGCGGGGCCGGGACAGGGGTTTGGGGTAACTATGGCTACACCTTC.

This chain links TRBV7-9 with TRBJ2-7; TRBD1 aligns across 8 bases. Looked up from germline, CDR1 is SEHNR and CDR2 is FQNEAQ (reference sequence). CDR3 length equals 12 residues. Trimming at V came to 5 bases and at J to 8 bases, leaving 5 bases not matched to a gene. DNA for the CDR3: TGTGCCAGCAGCGCGGACAGGGACAAGCAGTACTTC. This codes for CASSADRDKQYF.

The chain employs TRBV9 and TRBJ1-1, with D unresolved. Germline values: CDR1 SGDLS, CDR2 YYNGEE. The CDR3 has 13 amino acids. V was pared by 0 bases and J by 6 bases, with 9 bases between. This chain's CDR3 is CASSVDGEAEAFF. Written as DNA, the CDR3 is TGTGCCAGCAGCGTAGACGGGGAAGCTGAAGCTTTCTTT.

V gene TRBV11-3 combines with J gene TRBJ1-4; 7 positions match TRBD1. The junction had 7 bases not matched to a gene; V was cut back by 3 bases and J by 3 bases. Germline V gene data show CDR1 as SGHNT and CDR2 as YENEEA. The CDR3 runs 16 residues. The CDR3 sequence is CASSFGEGAANEKLFF. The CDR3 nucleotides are TGTGCCAGCAGCTTTGGTGAGGGGGCGGCTAATGAAAAACTGTTTTTT.

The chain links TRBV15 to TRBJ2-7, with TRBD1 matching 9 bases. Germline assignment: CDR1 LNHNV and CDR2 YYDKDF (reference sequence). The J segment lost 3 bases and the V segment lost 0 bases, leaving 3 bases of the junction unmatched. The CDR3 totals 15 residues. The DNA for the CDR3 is TGTGCCACCAGCAGAGATGGGACAGGGAACTACGAGCAGTACTTC. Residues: CATSRDGTGNYEQYF.

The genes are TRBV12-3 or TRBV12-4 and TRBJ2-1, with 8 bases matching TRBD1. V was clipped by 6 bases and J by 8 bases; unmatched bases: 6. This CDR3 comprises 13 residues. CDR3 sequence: CASRSTGADEQFF. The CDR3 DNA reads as TGTGCCAGCAGGTCGACAGGGGCCGATGAGCAGTTCTTC.

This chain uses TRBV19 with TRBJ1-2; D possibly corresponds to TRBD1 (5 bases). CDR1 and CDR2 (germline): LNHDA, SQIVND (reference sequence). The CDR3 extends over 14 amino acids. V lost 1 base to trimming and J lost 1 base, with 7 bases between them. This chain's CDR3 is CASSIGTNNYGYTF. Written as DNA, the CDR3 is TGTGCCAGTAGTATAGGGACAAATAACTATGGCTACACCTTC.

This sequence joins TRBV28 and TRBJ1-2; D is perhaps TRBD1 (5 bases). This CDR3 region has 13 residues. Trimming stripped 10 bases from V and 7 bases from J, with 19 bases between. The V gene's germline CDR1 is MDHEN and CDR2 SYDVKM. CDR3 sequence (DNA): TGTGCCACCACTCCAGGGCTACTTTCTGGCTACACCTTC. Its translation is CATTPGLLSGYTF.

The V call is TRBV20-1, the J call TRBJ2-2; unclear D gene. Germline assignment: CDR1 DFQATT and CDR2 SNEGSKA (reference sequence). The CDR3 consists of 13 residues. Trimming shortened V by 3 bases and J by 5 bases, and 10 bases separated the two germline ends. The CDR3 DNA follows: TGCAGTGCTAGTGTACAGCCTACCGGGGAGCTGTTTTTT. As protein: CSASVQPTGELFF.

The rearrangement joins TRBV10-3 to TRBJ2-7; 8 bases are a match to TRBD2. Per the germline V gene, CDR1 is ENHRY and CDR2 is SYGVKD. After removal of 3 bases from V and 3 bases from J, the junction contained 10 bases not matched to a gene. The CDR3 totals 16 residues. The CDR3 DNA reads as TGTGCCATCAGTGATCCGATCAGAGCGGGGGACTACGAGCAGTACTTC. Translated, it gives CAISDPIRAGDYEQYF.

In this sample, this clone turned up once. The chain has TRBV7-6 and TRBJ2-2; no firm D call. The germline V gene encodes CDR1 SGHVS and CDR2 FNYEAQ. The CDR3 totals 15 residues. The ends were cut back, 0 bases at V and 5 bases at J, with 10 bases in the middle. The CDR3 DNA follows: TGTGCCAGCAGCTTAGCCAGAACGAGGACCGGGGAGCTGTTTTTT. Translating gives CASSLARTRTGELFF.

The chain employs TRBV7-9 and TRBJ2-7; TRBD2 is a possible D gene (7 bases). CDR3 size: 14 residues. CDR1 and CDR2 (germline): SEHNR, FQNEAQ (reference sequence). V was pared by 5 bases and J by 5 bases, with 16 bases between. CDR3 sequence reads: CASSAVGGRHEQYF. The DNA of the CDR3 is TGTGCCAGCAGCGCGGTGGGGGGGCGCCACGAGCAGTACTTC.

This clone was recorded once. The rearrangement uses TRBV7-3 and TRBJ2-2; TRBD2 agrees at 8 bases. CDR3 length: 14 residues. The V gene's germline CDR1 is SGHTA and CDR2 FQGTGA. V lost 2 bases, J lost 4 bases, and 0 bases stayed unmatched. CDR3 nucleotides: TGTGCCAGCAGCTTAGGGACTAGCACCGGGGAGCTGTTTTTT. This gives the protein CASSLGTSTGELFF.

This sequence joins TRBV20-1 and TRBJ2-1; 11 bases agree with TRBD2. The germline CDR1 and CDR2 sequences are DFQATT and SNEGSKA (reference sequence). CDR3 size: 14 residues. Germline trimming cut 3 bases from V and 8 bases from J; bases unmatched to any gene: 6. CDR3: CSASTSGRPYEQFF. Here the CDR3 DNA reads TGCAGTGCTAGTACTAGCGGGAGACCCTATGAGCAGTTCTTC.

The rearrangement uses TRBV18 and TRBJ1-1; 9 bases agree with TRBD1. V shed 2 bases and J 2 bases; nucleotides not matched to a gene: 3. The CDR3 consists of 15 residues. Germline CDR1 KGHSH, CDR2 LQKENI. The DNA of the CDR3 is TGTGCCAGCTCACCAAGGACAGGGGTTAACACTGAAGCTTTCTTT. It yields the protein CASSPRTGVNTEAFF.

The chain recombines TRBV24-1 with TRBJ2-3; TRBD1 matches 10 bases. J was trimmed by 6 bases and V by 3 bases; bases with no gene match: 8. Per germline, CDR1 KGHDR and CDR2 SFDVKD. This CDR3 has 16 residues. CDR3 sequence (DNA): TGTGCCACCAGTGATCCAAGACCGGGACAGGGGGATACGCAGTATTTT. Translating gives CATSDPRPGQGDTQYF.

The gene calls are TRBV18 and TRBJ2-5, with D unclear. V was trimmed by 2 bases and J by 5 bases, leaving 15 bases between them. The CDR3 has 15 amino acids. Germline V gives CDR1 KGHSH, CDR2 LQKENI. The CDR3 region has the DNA TGTGCCAGCTCACCAGTCAATCCTAGTCGGGAGACCCAGTACTTC. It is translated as CASSPVNPSRETQYF.

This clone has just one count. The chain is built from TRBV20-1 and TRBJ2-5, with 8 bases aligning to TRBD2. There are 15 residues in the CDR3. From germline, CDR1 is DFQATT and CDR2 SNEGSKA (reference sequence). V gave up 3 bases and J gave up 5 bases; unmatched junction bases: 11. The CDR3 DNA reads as TGCAGTGCTAGTTTCCAGCGGGGGCTGCCGGAGACCCAGTACTTC. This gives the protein CSASFQRGLPETQYF.

Here the CDR3 reads CASSLGTDYQPQHF. CDR3 DNA sequence: TGTGCCAGCAGCTTAGGGACAGATTATCAGCCCCAGCATTTT. The chain has TRBV11-2 and TRBJ1-5, with a possible D match to TRBD1 (6 bases). The germline CDR1 and CDR2 sequences are SGHAT and FQNNGV. This CDR3 comprises 14 residues. Between the trimmed V and J ends, which lost 1 base and 5 bases, there was a span of 9 bases.

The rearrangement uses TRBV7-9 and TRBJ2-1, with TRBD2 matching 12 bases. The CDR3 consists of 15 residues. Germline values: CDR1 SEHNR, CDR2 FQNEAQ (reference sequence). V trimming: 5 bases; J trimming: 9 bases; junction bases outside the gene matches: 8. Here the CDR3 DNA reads TGTGCCAGCAGCATCCGACTAGCGGGAGTCCTTGAGCAGTTCTTC. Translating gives CASSIRLAGVLEQFF.

The CDR3 loop is CASSLDRGRPYEQYF. CDR3 sequence (DNA): TGTGCCAGCAGCTTAGATCGGGGAAGGCCCTACGAGCAGTACTTC. The chain links TRBV7-8 to TRBJ2-7; possible D gene TRBD2, 5 bases. This CDR3 has 15 amino acids. The V end was cut by 1 base, the J end by 2 bases, with 12 bases between. In germline, CDR1 is SGHVS, CDR2 FQNEAQ. Using reference TRBV7-8 and TRBJ2-7 for the parts outside the CDR3, the full variable domain is GAGVSQSPRYKVAKRGQDVALRCDPISGHVSLFWYQQALGQGPEFLTYFQNEAQLDKSGLPSDRFFAERPEGSVSTLKIQRTQQEDSAVYLCASSLDRGRPYEQYFGPGTRLTVT.

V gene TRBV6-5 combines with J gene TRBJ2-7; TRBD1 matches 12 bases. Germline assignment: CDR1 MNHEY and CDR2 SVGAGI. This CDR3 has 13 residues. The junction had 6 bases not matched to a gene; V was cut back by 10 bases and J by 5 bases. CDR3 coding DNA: TGTGCCACCCGGAGGGACAGGGGGCACGAGCAGTACTTC. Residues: CATRRDRGHEQYF.

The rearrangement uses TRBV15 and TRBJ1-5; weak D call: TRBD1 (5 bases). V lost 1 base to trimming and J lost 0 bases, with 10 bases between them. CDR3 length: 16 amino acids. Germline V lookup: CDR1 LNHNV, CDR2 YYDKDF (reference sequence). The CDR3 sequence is CATSRGRGYSNQPQHF. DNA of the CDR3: TGTGCCACCAGCAGAGGGAGGGGTTATAGCAATCAGCCCCAGCATTTT.

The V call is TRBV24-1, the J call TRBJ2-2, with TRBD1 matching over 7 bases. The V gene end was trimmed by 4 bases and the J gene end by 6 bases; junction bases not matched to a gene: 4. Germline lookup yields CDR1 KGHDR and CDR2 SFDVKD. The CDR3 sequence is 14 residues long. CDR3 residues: CATSDLTGPGELFF. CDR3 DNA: TGTGCCACCAGTGACTTGACAGGGCCCGGGGAGCTGTTTTTT.

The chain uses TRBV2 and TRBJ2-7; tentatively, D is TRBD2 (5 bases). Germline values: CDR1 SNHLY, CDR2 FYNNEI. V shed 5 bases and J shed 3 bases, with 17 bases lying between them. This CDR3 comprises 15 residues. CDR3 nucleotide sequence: TGTGCCAGCAGTCCAAGGACTTCCCTACTCTACGAGCAGTACTTC. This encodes CASSPRTSLLYEQYF.